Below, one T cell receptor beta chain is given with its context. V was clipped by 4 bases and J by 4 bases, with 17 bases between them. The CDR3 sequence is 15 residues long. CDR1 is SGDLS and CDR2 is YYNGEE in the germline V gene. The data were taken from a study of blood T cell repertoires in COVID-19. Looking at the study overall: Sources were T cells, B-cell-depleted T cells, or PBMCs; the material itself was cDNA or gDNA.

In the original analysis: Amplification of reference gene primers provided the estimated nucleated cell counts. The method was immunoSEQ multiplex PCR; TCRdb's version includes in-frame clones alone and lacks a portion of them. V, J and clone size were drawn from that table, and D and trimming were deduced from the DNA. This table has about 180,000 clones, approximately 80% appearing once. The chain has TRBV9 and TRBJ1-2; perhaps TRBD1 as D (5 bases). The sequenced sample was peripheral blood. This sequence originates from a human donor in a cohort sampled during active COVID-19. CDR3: CASSPRQTESYGYTF. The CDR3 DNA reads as TGTGCCAGCAGCCCCCGACAGACAGAATCCTATGGCTACACCTTC. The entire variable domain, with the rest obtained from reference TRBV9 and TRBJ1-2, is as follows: DSGVTQTPKHLITATGQRVTLRCSPRSGDLSVYWYQQSLDQGLQFLIQYYNGEERAKGNILERFSAQQFPDLHSELNLSSLELGDSALYFCASSPRQTESYGYTFGSGTRLTVV.